The clone carrying this T cell receptor (beta chain) has just one count. The target antigen is unknown. The data originate from a study of siplizumab effects on memory and regulatory T cells. General observations from the study: Alloreactive sequences whose origin lay in unstimulated CD4+ memory cells were significantly reduced by siplizumab.

TCRdb keeps only in-frame clones here, not all; method: immunoSEQ multiplex PCR. Seen here are roughly 100,000 clones, around 90% observed once, and the top ten hold about 12%. Germline V gene lookup returns CDR1 MDHEN and CDR2 SYDVKM. V was shortened by 4 bases and J by 5 bases, with 9 bases between the two germline ends. The CDR3 runs to 13 residues. V gene TRBV28 combines with J gene TRBJ2-1; D not resolved. The source material was non-Treg CD4+ T cells sorted from blood. This receptor was obtained from a human donor in good health. This CDR3 is CASSSRNHNEQFF. The DNA of the CDR3 is TGTGCCAGCAGTTCACGAAACCACAATGAGCAGTTCTTC.